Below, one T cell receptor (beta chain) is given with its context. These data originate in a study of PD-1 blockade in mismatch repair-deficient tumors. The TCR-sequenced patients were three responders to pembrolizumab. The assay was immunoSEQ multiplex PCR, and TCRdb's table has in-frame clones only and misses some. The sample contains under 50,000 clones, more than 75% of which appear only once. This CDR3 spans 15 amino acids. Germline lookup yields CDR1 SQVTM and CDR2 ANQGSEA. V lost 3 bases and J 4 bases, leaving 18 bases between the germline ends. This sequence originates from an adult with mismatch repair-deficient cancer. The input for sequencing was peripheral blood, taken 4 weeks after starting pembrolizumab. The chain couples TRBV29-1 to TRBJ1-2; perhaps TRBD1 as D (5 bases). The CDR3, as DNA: TGCAGCGTTGATTGGGACGGGGTGGGGGTCTATGGCTACACCTTC. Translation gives CSVDWDGVGVYGYTF.